Listed below are T cell receptor beta chains from one sample, sequenced in a study of T cell responses to AZD1222 COVID-19 vaccine. Clones were read by immunoSEQ multiplex PCR, and TCRdb kept only the in-frame ones, dropping some. The sample shows 200,000 to 250,000 clones, around 94% of them seen only once. This specimen consisted of peripheral blood, obtained 28 days after the second dose of the MenACWY control vaccine. These receptors all come from an adult who received the MenACWY meningococcal vaccine as a control. Each CDR3 is given with its conserved first and last residue. Each record gives: clone size, CDR3 length, V gene, D gene, J gene, CDR3 DNA, CDR3 protein. The D gene is left open where the match is weak. Only some rows state a clone size, as once, few, many or a class for expanded clones.

clone_size: .; cdr3_length: 13; v_call: TRBV29-1; d_call: .; j_call: TRBJ2-3; cdr3_nt: TGCAGCGTGGGCAGCAGAGGCACAGATACGCAGTATTTT; cdr3_aa: CSVGSRGTDTQYF
clone_size: .; cdr3_length: 14; v_call: TRBV30; d_call: .; j_call: TRBJ1-1; cdr3_nt: TGTGCCTGGAGTGTAGGGGCCCCGGGCACTGAAGCTTTCTTT; cdr3_aa: CAWSVGAPGTEAFF
clone_size: .; cdr3_length: 14; v_call: TRBV15; d_call: TRBD2; j_call: TRBJ2-1; cdr3_nt: TGTGCCACCAGCAAAACTAGCGATAGCAATGAGCAGTTCTTC; cdr3_aa: CATSKTSDSNEQFF
clone_size: .; cdr3_length: 15; v_call: TRBV10-3; d_call: .; j_call: TRBJ2-2; cdr3_nt: TGTGCCATCAGTAATGGGGAGGTGGGCACCGGGGAGCTGTTTTTT; cdr3_aa: CAISNGEVGTGELFF
clone_size: .; cdr3_length: 14; v_call: TRBV11-3; d_call: TRBD1; j_call: TRBJ2-3; cdr3_nt: TGTGCCAGCAGCTCGGGACAGGGCACAGATACGCAGTATTTT; cdr3_aa: CASSSGQGTDTQYF
clone_size: .; cdr3_length: 13; v_call: TRBV4-3; d_call: .; j_call: TRBJ2-7; cdr3_nt: TGCGCCAGCAGCCTACAGGGTGGGGACGAGCAGTACTTC; cdr3_aa: CASSLQGGDEQYF
clone_size: .; cdr3_length: 15; v_call: TRBV27; d_call: TRBD2; j_call: TRBJ2-1; cdr3_nt: TGTGCCAGCAGCCAAACTAGCGGGGGCCCCAATGAGCAGTTCTTC; cdr3_aa: CASSQTSGGPNEQFF
clone_size: .; cdr3_length: 16; v_call: TRBV5-6; d_call: .; j_call: TRBJ1-2; cdr3_nt: TGTGCCAGCAGCTCCCCGGGTCCAGGCGACGTTTATGGCTACACCTTC; cdr3_aa: CASSSPGPGDVYGYTF
clone_size: .; cdr3_length: 14; v_call: TRBV18; d_call: .; j_call: TRBJ1-4; cdr3_nt: TGTGCCAGCCCCGGACAGCAAAGGGACGAAAAACTGTTTTTT; cdr3_aa: CASPGQQRDEKLFF
clone_size: few; cdr3_length: 15; v_call: TRBV7-9; d_call: TRBD2; j_call: TRBJ2-7; cdr3_nt: TGTGCCAGCAGCGGCTCTAGCGGGGGCTCCTACGAGCAGTACTTC; cdr3_aa: CASSGSSGGSYEQYF
clone_size: .; cdr3_length: 14; v_call: TRBV6-5; d_call: .; j_call: TRBJ2-5; cdr3_nt: TGTGCCAGCAGTTACCGACCGGATCAAGAGACCCAGTACTTC; cdr3_aa: CASSYRPDQETQYF
clone_size: .; cdr3_length: 13; v_call: TRBV6-5; d_call: .; j_call: TRBJ1-1; cdr3_nt: TGTGCCAGCAATTCAGGCTCGAACACTGAAGCTTTCTTT; cdr3_aa: CASNSGSNTEAFF
clone_size: .; cdr3_length: 15; v_call: TRBV7-6; d_call: TRBD1; j_call: TRBJ2-7; cdr3_nt: TGTGCCAGCAGCTTAGCGGACAGGGGACGCGACGAGCAGTACTTC; cdr3_aa: CASSLADRGRDEQYF
clone_size: .; cdr3_length: 15; v_call: TRBV7-6; d_call: TRBD1; j_call: TRBJ2-7; cdr3_nt: TGTGCCAGCAGCCTCGACAGGGGGGGAGGCTACGAGCAGTACTTC; cdr3_aa: CASSLDRGGGYEQYF
clone_size: .; cdr3_length: 12; v_call: TRBV19; d_call: TRBD1; j_call: TRBJ2-7; cdr3_nt: TGTGCCAGTAGTTCGACAGGGTCGAAGCAGTACTTC; cdr3_aa: CASSSTGSKQYF
clone_size: few; cdr3_length: 15; v_call: TRBV4-2; d_call: TRBD1; j_call: TRBJ2-5; cdr3_nt: TGTGCCAGCAGCCAAGACAGGGGGATTAGGGAGACCCAGTACTTC; cdr3_aa: CASSQDRGIRETQYF
clone_size: .; cdr3_length: 15; v_call: TRBV6-2/TRBV6-3; d_call: .; j_call: TRBJ1-1; cdr3_nt: TGTGCCAGCAGTCCCCTACGCGGGTTGGACACTGAAGCTTTCTTT; cdr3_aa: CASSPLRGLDTEAFF
clone_size: .; cdr3_length: 17; v_call: TRBV13; d_call: TRBD2; j_call: TRBJ2-7; cdr3_nt: TGTGCCAGCAGCGGGGGACTAGGTGAGCCAAGCTCCTACGAGCAGTACTTC; cdr3_aa: CASSGGLGEPSSYEQYF
clone_size: .; cdr3_length: 13; v_call: TRBV6-5; d_call: .; j_call: TRBJ1-5; cdr3_nt: TGTGCCAGCAGGCCCGGGGCCAATCAGCCCCAGCATTTT; cdr3_aa: CASRPGANQPQHF
clone_size: .; cdr3_length: 14; v_call: TRBV6-2/TRBV6-3; d_call: .; j_call: TRBJ1-1; cdr3_nt: TGTGCCAGCAGTCAGTGGGGGGGTTACACTGAAGCTTTCTTT; cdr3_aa: CASSQWGGYTEAFF
clone_size: .; cdr3_length: 16; v_call: TRBV4-3; d_call: TRBD2; j_call: TRBJ2-1; cdr3_nt: TGCGCCAGCAGCCAAGATCCGGGCGGGGGGTACAATGAGCAGTTCTTC; cdr3_aa: CASSQDPGGGYNEQFF
clone_size: .; cdr3_length: 15; v_call: TRBV6-4; d_call: .; j_call: TRBJ1-2; cdr3_nt: TGTGCCAGCAGCGGAGACGGGAGTACTAACTATGGCTACACCTTC; cdr3_aa: CASSGDGSTNYGYTF